Listed below are T cell receptor beta chains from one sample, sequenced in a study of blood T cell repertoires in COVID-19. Profiled with immunoSEQ multiplex PCR; TCRdb holds only in-frame clones, not every one. The sample lists about 260,000 clones; about 85% were seen once. The sequenced material came from peripheral blood. These receptors all come from a woman aged 45-60 years who had recovered from COVID-19. Both conserved end residues are part of each CDR3. Each record gives: D gene, V gene, clone size, J gene, CDR3 length, CDR3 DNA, CDR3 protein. The D gene is left open where the match is weak. Only part of the rows carry a size: once, few, many, or a class if the clone is expanded.

TRBD1	TRBV18	-	TRBJ1-2	15	TGTGCCAGCTCAGCTAGACAGGGGGCTCACTATGGCTACACCTTC	CASSARQGAHYGYTF
-	TRBV10-3	-	TRBJ2-3	12	TGTGCCATCAGTGTATCCACAGATACGCAGTATTTT	CAISVSTDTQYF
-	TRBV19	-	TRBJ2-4	14	TGTGCCAGTAGTACTCGGTGGGGGGAAAACATTCAGTACTTC	CASSTRWGENIQYF
-	TRBV12-3/TRBV12-4	-	TRBJ1-2	13	TGTGCCAGCAGTCGAAGGGGTAGCTATGGCTACACCTTC	CASSRRGSYGYTF
TRBD1	TRBV9	once	TRBJ1-1	15	TGTGCCAGCGCCGCCGGGACAGGGGCCCTTGGGGGGGCTTTCTTT	CASAAGTGALGGAFF
TRBD1	TRBV25-1	-	TRBJ2-1	14	TGTGCCAGCAGGCGGGACAGGGGGCGAAATGAGCAGTTCTTC	CASRRDRGRNEQFF
-	TRBV18	once	TRBJ1-6	15	TGTGCCAGCTCACCGTTACAGGGAAATAATTCACCCCTCCACTTT	CASSPLQGNNSPLHF
-	TRBV7-2	once	TRBJ1-1	19	TGTGCCAGCAGCTTAGCGCGTAGGGGGGGAATCCCAATGAACACTGAAGCTTTCTTT	CASSLARRGGIPMNTEAFF
-	TRBV6-2/TRBV6-3	once	TRBJ2-3	19	TGTGCCAGCAGTCCCCGGGGTAGTCTTCTCGCGTCCGCGCGAGATACGCAGTATTTT	CASSPRGSLLASARDTQYF
-	TRBV6-5	-	TRBJ2-3	12	TGTGCCGGAGCGGGTGACACAGATACGCAGTATTTT	CAGAGDTDTQYF
-	TRBV7-9	-	TRBJ1-6	14	TGTGCCAGCAGAGGAAGGACAGTGGGTTCACCCCTCCACTTT	CASRGRTVGSPLHF
-	TRBV4-3	-	TRBJ2-1	15	TGCGCCAGCAGCCGCGGCGGCGGGGATTACAATGAGCAGTTCTTC	CASSRGGGDYNEQFF
-	TRBV5-1	-	TRBJ1-1	14	TGCGCCAGCAGTTTGTACAGGGCTGACACTGAAGCTTTCTTT	CASSLYRADTEAFF
-	TRBV6-5	-	TRBJ1-5	12	TGTGCCAGCAGCTCTCTCGGTAAGCCCCAGCATTTT	CASSSLGKPQHF
TRBD1	TRBV3-1/TRBV3-2	-	TRBJ2-7	14	TGTGCCAGCAGCCGCGGACAGGAAGGGTACGAGCAGTACTTC	CASSRGQEGYEQYF
-	TRBV19	-	TRBJ2-2	14	TGTGCCAGTAGCCACATAGCGACAGGCGGGGAGCTGTTTTTT	CASSHIATGGELFF
TRBD1	TRBV2	once	TRBJ2-6	15	TGTGCCAGCACCAACAGGGGCTCTGGGGCCAACGTCCTGACTTTC	CASTNRGSGANVLTF
TRBD1	TRBV12-5	-	TRBJ1-1	15	TGTGCTAGTGGTTTTGAACAGGGGAAGGACACTGAAGCTTTCTTT	CASGFEQGKDTEAFF
-	TRBV29-1	-	TRBJ1-1	11	TGCAGCGTTGGAACAGCAAATGAAGCTTTCTTT	CSVGTANEAFF
-	TRBV4-2	once	TRBJ1-2	14	TGTGCCAGCAGCGGAAGGGGTGGGGGCAATGGCTACACCTTC	CASSGRGGGNGYTF
-	TRBV27	-	TRBJ1-1	14	TGTGCCAGCAGGCACAGGGTCGTGAACACTGAAGCTTTCTTT	CASRHRVVNTEAFF
TRBD1	TRBV19	-	TRBJ1-5	16	TGTGCCAGTAGCGGCGGACAGGGGGAGGCCAATCAGCCCCAGCATTTT	CASSGGQGEANQPQHF
-	TRBV5-4	-	TRBJ2-3	14	TGTGCCAGCAGCTTTGGCTTGAACACAGATACGCAGTATTTT	CASSFGLNTDTQYF
-	TRBV4-2	-	TRBJ1-6	17	TGTGCCAGCAGCAGTGGAGAGGGGACTTCCTATAATTCACCCCTCCACTTT	CASSSGEGTSYNSPLHF
TRBD1	TRBV27	once	TRBJ2-7	15	TGTGCCAGCAGGGACCCCGGGACAGGGGGTTACGAGCAGTACTTC	CASRDPGTGGYEQYF
-	TRBV19	-	TRBJ2-3	13	TGTGCCAGTAGTAATCGGGGGTCAGATACGCAGTATTTT	CASSNRGSDTQYF
TRBD1	TRBV24-1	few	TRBJ1-2	12	TGTGCCACCAGGAAGGGACAGGGCCACTACACCTTC	CATRKGQGHYTF
TRBD2	TRBV20-1	-	TRBJ2-3	15	TGCAGTGCTAGTAGGGCGGGAGGGCCGCAAGATACGCAGTATTTT	CSASRAGGPQDTQYF
-	TRBV7-9	few	TRBJ1-2	16	TGTGCCAGCAGCCGAAATGAGGCAGGGGCCTTCTATGGCTACACCTTC	CASSRNEAGAFYGYTF
-	TRBV4-1	-	TRBJ1-2	15	TGCGCCAGCAGCCAAGAGTTTGCAGGGAACTATGGCTACACCTTC	CASSQEFAGNYGYTF
TRBD2	TRBV15	-	TRBJ2-1	15	TGTGCCACCAGCAGCCCGGGACTAGCGGTCAATGAGCAGTTCTTC	CATSSPGLAVNEQFF
-	TRBV28	once	TRBJ1-3	17	TGTGCCAGCAGTTTTCTGGATTGGGACACCTCTGGAAACACCATATATTTT	CASSFLDWDTSGNTIYF
-	TRBV20-1	-	TRBJ2-7	15	TGCAGTGCTAGTCCCGGAGGCTATCTCTCCTACGAGCAGTACTTC	CSASPGGYLSYEQYF
TRBD1	TRBV27	once	TRBJ1-5	16	TGTGCCAGCAGTACCGGCCCGGGACAGGGTAGGCAGCCCCAGCATTTT	CASSTGPGQGRQPQHF
TRBD1	TRBV5-6	-	TRBJ2-5	14	TGTGCCAGCAGCTCAAAGACAGGGGTAGAGACCCAGTACTTC	CASSSKTGVETQYF
-	TRBV19	-	TRBJ2-5	12	TGTGCCAGTAGTGGGCTCCTAGAGACCCAGTACTTC	CASSGLLETQYF
-	TRBV7-2	-	TRBJ1-1	13	TGTGCCAGCAGCTTACGAGGGAACACTGAAGCTTTCTTT	CASSLRGNTEAFF
-	TRBV7-8	-	TRBJ2-1	16	TGTGCCAGCAGCTTAACCGGGACTCCCATCTACAATGAGCAGTTCTTC	CASSLTGTPIYNEQFF
TRBD1	TRBV19	-	TRBJ1-1	14	TGTGCCAGTAGTACCCGGACAGGGAACACTGAAGCTTTCTTT	CASSTRTGNTEAFF
TRBD1	TRBV19	-	TRBJ1-1	15	TGTGCCAGTACCATCTGGGGACAGGGAAGCACTGAAGCTTTCTTT	CASTIWGQGSTEAFF
-	TRBV4-2	-	TRBJ1-4	12	TGTGCCAGCAGCCAAGACAGGGAGGTACTGTTTTTT	CASSQDREVLFF